This TCR beta chain was sequenced for a study of low-dose radiotherapy and immunotherapy resistance in tumors. The overall study: Fractions of 0.5 Gy went to Cohort 1 every 2 weeks, totaling 6.5 Gy.

cDNA synthesis used a TRAV/TRBV-specific primer set for both chains. With a constant-region primer and a V-primer adapter, TCRs were subjected to about 20 PCR cycles of amplification. Isolated mRNA underwent amplification by in vitro transcription. TCRdb reprocessed the reads via MiXCR and lists one record per CDR3 protein. The table shows under 90,000 distinct CDR3 sequences, with 31% occurring only once. Noted time point: before trial treatment. Patients deemed eligible presented with advanced solid tumors lacking tumor-infiltrating lymphocytes. Germline V gene sequence: CDR1 SGHKS, CDR2 YYEKEE (reference sequence). V dropped 2 bases and J dropped 0 bases, with 6 bases sitting between them. The CDR3 spans 13 residues.

The rearrangement uses TRBV5-5 and TRBJ2-7; D not certain. The TCR originated in a female donor with ovarian cancer. The sample was PBMCs, taken before treatment. In DNA form, the CDR3 reads TGTGCCAGCAGCTTCCCCCCCTCCTACGAGCAGTACTTC. This codes for CASSFPPSYEQYF.